What follows describes a single TCR beta chain. This entry comes from a study of blood T cell repertoires in COVID-19. Method: immunoSEQ multiplex PCR; TCRdb's copy keeps in-frame clones and lacks some. The repertoire holds 250,000 to 300,000 clones, with 90% as singletons. Deletions cut 7 bases from V and 2 bases from J, with 11 bases between. The length of the CDR3 is 14 residues. Germline V lookup: CDR1 LNHDA, CDR2 SQIVND (reference sequence). The receptor was derived from a woman aged 55-70 years with COVID-19, enrolled during active disease. The chain uses TRBV19 and TRBJ2-2, with D perhaps TRBD1 (6 bases). The sequenced sample consisted of peripheral blood. CDR3 sequence (DNA): TGTGCCAGTACTGGACAGATAAACACCGGGGAGCTGTTTTTT. Its translation is CASTGQINTGELFF.